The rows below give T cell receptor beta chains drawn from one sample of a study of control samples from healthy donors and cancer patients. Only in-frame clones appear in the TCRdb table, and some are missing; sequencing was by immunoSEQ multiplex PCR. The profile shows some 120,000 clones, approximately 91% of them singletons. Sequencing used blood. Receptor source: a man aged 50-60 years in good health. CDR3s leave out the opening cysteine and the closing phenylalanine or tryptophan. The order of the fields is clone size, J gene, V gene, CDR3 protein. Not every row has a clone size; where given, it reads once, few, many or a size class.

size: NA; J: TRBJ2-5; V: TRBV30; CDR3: AWSRLQTQETQY
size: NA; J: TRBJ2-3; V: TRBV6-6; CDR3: ASRDPGQGEDTQY
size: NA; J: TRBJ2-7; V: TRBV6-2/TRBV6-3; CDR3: ASSRGGGTYEQY
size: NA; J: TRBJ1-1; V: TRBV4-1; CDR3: ASRQIEGTTEAF
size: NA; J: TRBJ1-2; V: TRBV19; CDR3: ASSFRDRDSVYGYT
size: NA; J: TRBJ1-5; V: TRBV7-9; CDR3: ASSWGTGPNQPQH
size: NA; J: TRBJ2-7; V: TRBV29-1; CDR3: SVVVPPYEQY
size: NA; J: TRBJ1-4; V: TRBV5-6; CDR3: ASSPGQGRGEKLF
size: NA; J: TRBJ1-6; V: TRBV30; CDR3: ARGTGYNSPLH
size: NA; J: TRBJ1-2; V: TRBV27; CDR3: ASSSGTGASYGYT
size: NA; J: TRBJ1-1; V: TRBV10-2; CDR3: ASALGRNTEAF
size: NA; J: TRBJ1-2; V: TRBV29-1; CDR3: SVLGTENYGYT
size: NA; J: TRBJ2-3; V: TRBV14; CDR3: ASSPLGLFSTDTQY
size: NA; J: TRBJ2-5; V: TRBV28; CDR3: ASSGAGNQETQY
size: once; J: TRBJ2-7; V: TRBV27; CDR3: ASSPTLSYEQY
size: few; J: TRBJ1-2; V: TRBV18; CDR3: ASSPSQGTNYGYT
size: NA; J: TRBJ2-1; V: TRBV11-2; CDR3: ASSLDWGGLEDNEQF
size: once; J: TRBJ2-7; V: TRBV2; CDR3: ASRYTGTELYEQY
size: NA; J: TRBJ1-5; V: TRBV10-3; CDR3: AISESDAGAQPQH
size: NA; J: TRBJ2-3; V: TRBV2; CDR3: ASSRAGGSDTQY
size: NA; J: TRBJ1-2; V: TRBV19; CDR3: ASSMVGVIGGYT
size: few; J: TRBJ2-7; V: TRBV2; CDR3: ASRQGYEQY
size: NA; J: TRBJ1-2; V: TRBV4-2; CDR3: ASSRETGGTYGYT
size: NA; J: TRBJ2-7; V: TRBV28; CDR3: ASRGLAYEQY
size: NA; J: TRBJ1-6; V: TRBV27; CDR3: ASGSYNSPLH
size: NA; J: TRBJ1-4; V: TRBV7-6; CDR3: ASSFYPGDNEKLF
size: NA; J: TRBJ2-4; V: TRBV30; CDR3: AWTRGAGVAKNIQY
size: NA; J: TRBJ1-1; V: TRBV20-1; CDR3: SANGHTEAF
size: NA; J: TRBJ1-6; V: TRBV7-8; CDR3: ASSPKRETGNYNSPLH
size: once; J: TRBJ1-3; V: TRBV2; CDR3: ASSVGSGNTIY
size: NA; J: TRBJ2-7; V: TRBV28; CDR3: ASSLSGQGYEQY
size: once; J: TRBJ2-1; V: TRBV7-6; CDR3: ASSLEVRTRYNEQF
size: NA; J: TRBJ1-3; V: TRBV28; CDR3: ASSSAPGTGSAGNTIY
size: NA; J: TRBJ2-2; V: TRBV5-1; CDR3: ASAQRQGNTGELF
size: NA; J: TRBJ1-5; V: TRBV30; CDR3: AWKQGSDQPQH
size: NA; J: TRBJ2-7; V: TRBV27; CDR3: ASSLSADYEQY
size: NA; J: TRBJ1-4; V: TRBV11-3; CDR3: ASSLTGVNEKLF
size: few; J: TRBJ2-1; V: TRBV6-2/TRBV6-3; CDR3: ASSYTYNEQF
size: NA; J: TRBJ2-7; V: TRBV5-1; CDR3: ASSLTPGKTYEQY
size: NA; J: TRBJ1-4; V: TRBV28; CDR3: ASSLRQGALEKLF
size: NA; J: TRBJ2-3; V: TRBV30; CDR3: AWRRTGEADTQY
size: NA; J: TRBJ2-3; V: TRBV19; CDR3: ASSKRDRGRTDTQY
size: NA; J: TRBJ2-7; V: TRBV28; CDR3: ASSGNGYEQY
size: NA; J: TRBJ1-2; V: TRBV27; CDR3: ASSFMGQGVSYT
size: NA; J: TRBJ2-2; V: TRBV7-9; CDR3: ASSPQGAGELF
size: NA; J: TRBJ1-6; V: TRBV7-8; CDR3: ASSWGQVNSPLH
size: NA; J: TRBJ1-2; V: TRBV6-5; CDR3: ASRIFGQGYYGYT
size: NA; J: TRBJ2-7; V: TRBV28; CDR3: ASSLNYEQY
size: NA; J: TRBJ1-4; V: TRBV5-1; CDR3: ASSQQGAGEKLF
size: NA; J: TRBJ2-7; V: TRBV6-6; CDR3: ASRGIGGGSYEQY
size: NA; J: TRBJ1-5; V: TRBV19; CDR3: ASSMVGTSNQPQH